The sequence of this T cell receptor beta chain was determined in a study of shared clonotypes between healthy human individuals. Study observations and caveats: Although depth was large, rarefaction showed that sequencing of the sorted subsets was incomplete.

In the naive CD8 group, cells lacked CD45RO and were positively selected for CCR7, so terminally differentiated effector memory CD45RA+ cells were left out. Nashville, Tennessee was home to all donors, each a Caucasian adult. As regards this clone: What it binds is not known.

The data were produced by immunoSEQ multiplex PCR, yet TCRdb's version contains in-frame clones alone and is incomplete. Among around 2.1 million clones listed, approximately 94% were seen once. This CDR3 spans 15 amino acids. V lost 0 bases and J lost 1, with 7 bases in between. CDR1 and CDR2 from the germline V gene are MNHEY and SMNVEV (reference sequence). The material sequenced was naive CD8+ T cells from PBMCs. J is TRBJ2-1 and V is TRBV27; D is unclear. This receptor was taken from a man aged 18 to 29 in good health. Some clones in this sample may be carry-over from other donors' samples. The CDR3 region has the DNA TGTGCCAGCAGTTTATCGGCCAGGTCCTACAATGAGCAGTTCTTC. This sequence encodes CASSLSARSYNEQFF.